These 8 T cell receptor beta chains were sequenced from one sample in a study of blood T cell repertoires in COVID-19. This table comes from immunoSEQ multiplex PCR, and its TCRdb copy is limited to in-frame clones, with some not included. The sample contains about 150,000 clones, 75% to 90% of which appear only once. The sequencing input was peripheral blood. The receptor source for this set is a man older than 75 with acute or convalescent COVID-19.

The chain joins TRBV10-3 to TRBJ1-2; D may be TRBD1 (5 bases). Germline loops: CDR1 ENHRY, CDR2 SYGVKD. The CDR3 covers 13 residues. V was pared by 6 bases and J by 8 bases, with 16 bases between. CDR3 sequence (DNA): TGTGCCATCAGCAGGCAGGGCCGTTCGGGCTACACCTTC. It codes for CAISRQGRSGYTF.

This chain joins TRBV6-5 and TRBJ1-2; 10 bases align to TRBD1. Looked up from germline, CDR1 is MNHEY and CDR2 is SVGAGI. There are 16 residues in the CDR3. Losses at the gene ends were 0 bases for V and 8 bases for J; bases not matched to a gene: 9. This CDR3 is CASSYSGQGSLGGYTF. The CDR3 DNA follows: TGTGCCAGCAGTTACTCGGGACAGGGGTCCCTAGGGGGCTACACCTTC.

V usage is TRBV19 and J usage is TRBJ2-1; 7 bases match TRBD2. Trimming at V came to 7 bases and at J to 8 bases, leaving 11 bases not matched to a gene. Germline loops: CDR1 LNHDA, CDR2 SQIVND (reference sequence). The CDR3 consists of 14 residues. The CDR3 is CASKFERGVDEQFF. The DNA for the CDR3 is TGTGCCAGTAAATTTGAACGGGGGGTGGATGAGCAGTTCTTC.

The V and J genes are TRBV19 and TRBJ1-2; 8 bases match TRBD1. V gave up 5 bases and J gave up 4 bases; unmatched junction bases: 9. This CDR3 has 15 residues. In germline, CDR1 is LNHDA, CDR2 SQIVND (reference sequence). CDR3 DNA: TGTGCCAGTAGTCACCCTGACAGGGGCCTCTATGGCTACACCTTC. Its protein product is CASSHPDRGLYGYTF. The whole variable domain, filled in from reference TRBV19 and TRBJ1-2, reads DGGITQSPKYLFRKEGQNVTLSCEQNLNHDAMYWYRQDPGQGLRLIYYSQIVNDFQKGDIAEGYSVSREKKESFPLTVTSAQKNPTAFYLCASSHPDRGLYGYTFGSGTRLTVV.

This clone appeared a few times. CDR3 protein: CASSADSGISTDTQYF. The CDR3, as DNA: TGTGCCAGCAGCGCCGATAGCGGGATCAGCACAGATACGCAGTATTTT. J is TRBJ2-3 and V is TRBV9; TRBD2 matches at 8 bases. The CDR3 runs 16 residues. The V and J ends lost 3 bases and 0 bases, in that order; junction bases with no gene match: 6. CDR1 SGDLS and CDR2 YYNGEE come from the germline V gene.

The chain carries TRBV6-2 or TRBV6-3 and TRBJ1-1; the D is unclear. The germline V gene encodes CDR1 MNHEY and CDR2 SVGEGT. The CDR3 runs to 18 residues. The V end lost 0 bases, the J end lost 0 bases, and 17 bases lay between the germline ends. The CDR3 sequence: CASSYSIGWLRVNTEAFF. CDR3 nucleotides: TGTGCCAGCAGTTACTCGATTGGCTGGCTGAGGGTGAACACTGAAGCTTTCTTT.

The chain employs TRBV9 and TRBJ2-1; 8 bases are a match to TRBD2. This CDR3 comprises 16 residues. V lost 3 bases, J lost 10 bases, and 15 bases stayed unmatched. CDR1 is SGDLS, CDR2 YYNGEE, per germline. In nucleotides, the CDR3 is TGTGCCAGCAGCGGTGGAGCGGGGGACCCGATAGGGGAGCAGTTCTTC. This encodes CASSGGAGDPIGEQFF.

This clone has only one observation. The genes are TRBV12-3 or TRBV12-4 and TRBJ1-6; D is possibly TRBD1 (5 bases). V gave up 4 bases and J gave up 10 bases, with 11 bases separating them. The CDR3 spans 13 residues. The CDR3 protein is CASSSGKGSPLHF. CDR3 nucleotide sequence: TGTGCCAGCAGTTCAGGGAAGGGGTCACCCCTCCACTTT.